A single sample gave rise to the 16 T cell receptor beta chains below, sequenced in a study of identical twins. MiXCR, applied by TCRdb to the 5' RACE reads, yields one record per CDR3 protein. The sample includes under 350,000 distinct CDR3 sequences, less than 9.5% seen only once; the top ten take approximately 6.6%. The data also belong to a second study, concerning yellow fever vaccine responses in identical twins.

The sample was CD8+ T cells sorted from blood. These receptors were obtained from a woman under 30 in good health.

This sequence joins TRBV28 and TRBJ2-7; a weak D match, TRBD2 (5 bases). Deletions cut 8 bases from V and 9 bases from J, with 11 bases between. Germline loops: CDR1 MDHEN, CDR2 SYDVKM. The CDR3 is made up of 10 amino acids. DNA of the CDR3: TGTGCCAGCGTCGGTGAGGGGCAGTACTTC. Amino acid sequence: CASVGEGQYF. Full variable domain (missing parts from reference TRBV28 and TRBJ2-7): DVKVTQSSRYLVKRTGEKVFLECVQDMDHENMFWYRQDPGLGLRLIYFSYDVKMKEKGDIPEGYSVSREKKERFSLILESASTNQTSMYLCASVGEGQYFGPGTRLTVT.

In this sample, this clonotype turned up a few times. The chain carries TRBV20-1 and TRBJ2-1, with TRBD2 matching 7 bases. Unmatched junction bases numbered 16, after V lost 0 bases and J lost 8 bases. CDR1 and CDR2 (germline): DFQATT, SNEGSKA (reference sequence). CDR3 length equals 17 residues. The CDR3 nucleotides are TGCAGTGCTAGAGATAAGGAGGGAGGGCCGAAGGTGGATGAGCAGTTCTTC. Translated, it gives CSARDKEGGPKVDEQFF.

The rearrangement links TRBV5-6 to TRBJ2-2; tentatively, D is TRBD1 (5 bases). V lost 0 bases to trimming and J lost 0 bases, with 6 bases between them. The CDR3 is 15 amino acids. Germline CDR1 SGHDT, CDR2 YYEEEE. CDR3 bases: TGTGCCAGCAGCTTGGTGACAGCGAACACCGGGGAGCTGTTTTTT. It specifies CASSLVTANTGELFF.

The rearrangement joins TRBV30 to TRBJ2-7, with 7 bases identical to TRBD1. After removal of 2 bases from V and 1 base from J, the junction contained 5 bases not matched to a gene. Germline loops: CDR1 GTSNPN, CDR2 SVGIG (reference sequence). The CDR3 totals 14 residues. The CDR3 DNA is TGTGCCTGGAGTACCACGGACAGGTCCTACGAGCAGTACTTC. Its protein product is CAWSTTDRSYEQYF.

This rearrangement joins TRBV29-1 to TRBJ1-2; no definite D call. V was shortened by 5 bases and J by 0 bases, with 10 bases between the two germline ends. The V gene's germline CDR1 is SQVTM and CDR2 ANQGSEA. This CDR3 has 13 amino acids. This CDR3 reads CSVLALTNYGYTF. In DNA form, the CDR3 reads TGCAGCGTTCTTGCACTGACTAACTATGGCTACACCTTC. Drawing the rest from reference TRBV29-1 and TRBJ1-2, the complete variable domain is SAVISQKPSRDICQRGTSLTIQCQVDSQVTMMFWYRQQPGQSLTLIATANQGSEATYESGFVIDKFPISRPNLTFSTLTVSNMSPEDSSIYLCSVLALTNYGYTFGSGTRLTVV.

The rearrangement uses TRBV7-2 and TRBJ1-5, with 8 bases fitting TRBD1. The V and J ends lost 5 bases and 5 bases, in that order; junction bases with no gene match: 11. Germline-derived CDR1 and CDR2 are SGHTA and FQGNSA. CDR3 length: 16 residues. The CDR3 region is CASSQPGGEGDQPQHF. The CDR3 region has the DNA TGTGCCAGCAGCCAGCCAGGGGGCGAGGGGGATCAGCCCCAGCATTTT.

This clonotype came up a few times. The chain links TRBV30 to TRBJ1-1; 7 nucleotides agree with TRBD1. The CDR3 consists of 10 residues. J gave up 7 bases and V 8 bases, and 4 bases lay outside the gene matches. Germline lookup yields CDR1 GTSNPN and CDR2 SVGIG (reference sequence). The CDR3 coding sequence is TGTGCCCGTGGGACAGATGAAGCTTTCTTT. Residues: CARGTDEAFF.

The chain has TRBV6-6 and TRBJ1-1; D may be TRBD1 (5 bases). The CDR3 totals 11 residues. From germline, CDR1 is MNHNY and CDR2 SVGAGI (reference sequence). This CDR3 reads CAVVTGGEAFF. The CDR3 nucleotides are TGTGCTGTGGTCACGGGGGGTGAAGCTTTCTTT.

This clonotype was seen repeatedly, ten times or more. J is TRBJ2-7 and V is TRBV21-1. TRBV21-1 is a pseudogene segment. This CDR3 is built from 13 residues. The CDR3, as DNA: TGTGCCAGTATAGTAGGTCTTCGGTACGAGCAGTACTTC. Its protein product is CASIVGLRYEQYF.

This clonotype was recorded many times. V gene TRBV4-1 combines with J gene TRBJ2-2; 12 bases align to TRBD1. J lost 7 bases, V lost 4 bases, and 4 bases had no gene match. This CDR3 has 15 residues. The germline V gene encodes CDR1 MGHRA and CDR2 YSYEKL. For the CDR3, the DNA is TGCGCCAGCAGCCTGGGACAGGGGGCCGGCGGGGAGCTGTTTTTT. This sequence encodes CASSLGQGAGGELFF.

This clonotype was seen repeatedly, ten times or more. The chain has TRBV5-1 and TRBJ2-7; D gene uncertain. This CDR3 contains 14 residues. Trimming stripped 0 bases from V and 4 bases from J, with 11 bases between. Germline V lookup: CDR1 SGHRS, CDR2 YFSETQ. The CDR3, as DNA: TGCGCCAGCAGCTTGGCCACTTCAGGTTACGAGCAGTACTTC. It is translated as CASSLATSGYEQYF.

This clonotype was detected only a few times. The gene calls are TRBV11-2 and TRBJ2-5, with TRBD2 as a possible D gene (5 bases). Germline V CDR1 and CDR2: SGHAT, FQNNGV. The CDR3 has 13 amino acids. The V and J ends lost 4 bases and 3 bases respectively, with 9 bases between them. The CDR3 reads CASSSSGEETQYF. As DNA, the CDR3 is TGTGCCAGCAGCTCCTCCGGGGAAGAGACCCAGTACTTC.

V is TRBV15 and J is TRBJ2-1, with 12 bases lining up with TRBD2. The germline CDR1 and CDR2 sequences are LNHNV and YYDKDF (reference sequence). V gave up 5 bases and J gave up 0 bases; unmatched junction bases: 2. The CDR3 has 16 residues. The CDR3 sequence: CATSPGLAGSYNEQFF. The CDR3 bases are TGTGCCACCAGCCCGGGACTAGCGGGCTCCTACAATGAGCAGTTCTTC. Based on the CDR3 plus reference TRBV15 and TRBJ2-1, the full variable domain is DAMVIQNPRYQVTQFGKPVTLSCSQTLNHNVMYWYQQKSSQAPKLLFHYYDKDFNNEADTPDNFQSRRPNTSFCFLDIRSPGLGDTAMYLCATSPGLAGSYNEQFFGPGTRLTVL.

This clonotype was counted only a few times. V usage is TRBV28 and J usage is TRBJ2-7; perhaps TRBD2 as D (6 bases). This CDR3 has 14 amino acids. Trimming took 4 bases from V and 4 from J, leaving 14 bases between them. Germline V gene sequence: CDR1 MDHEN, CDR2 SYDVKM. CDR3 region: CASSSGVSTYEQYF. As DNA, the CDR3 is TGTGCCAGCAGTTCGGGGGTTTCTACTTACGAGCAGTACTTC.

This clonotype was seen at least ten times. The V call is TRBV15, the J call TRBJ2-1, with 8 bases aligning to TRBD2. V was clipped by 2 bases and J by 8 bases; unmatched bases: 11. The CDR3 runs 16 residues. The germline V gene has CDR1 LNHNV and CDR2 YYDKDF (reference sequence). DNA of the CDR3: TGTGCCACCAGCAGACCGCCGGGACTAGGGTCCGATGAGCAGTTCTTC. Its protein is CATSRPPGLGSDEQFF.

In its sample, this clonotype was seen many times. The genes are TRBV20-1 and TRBJ2-7, with 7 bases identical to TRBD2. Germline V gene sequence: CDR1 DFQATT, CDR2 SNEGSKA (reference sequence). The V gene end was trimmed by 6 bases and the J gene end by 0 bases; junction bases not matched to a gene: 2. The CDR3 sequence is 12 residues long. For the CDR3, the DNA is TGCAGTGCCAGGGAGGGCTCCTACGAGCAGTACTTC. Residues: CSAREGSYEQYF.